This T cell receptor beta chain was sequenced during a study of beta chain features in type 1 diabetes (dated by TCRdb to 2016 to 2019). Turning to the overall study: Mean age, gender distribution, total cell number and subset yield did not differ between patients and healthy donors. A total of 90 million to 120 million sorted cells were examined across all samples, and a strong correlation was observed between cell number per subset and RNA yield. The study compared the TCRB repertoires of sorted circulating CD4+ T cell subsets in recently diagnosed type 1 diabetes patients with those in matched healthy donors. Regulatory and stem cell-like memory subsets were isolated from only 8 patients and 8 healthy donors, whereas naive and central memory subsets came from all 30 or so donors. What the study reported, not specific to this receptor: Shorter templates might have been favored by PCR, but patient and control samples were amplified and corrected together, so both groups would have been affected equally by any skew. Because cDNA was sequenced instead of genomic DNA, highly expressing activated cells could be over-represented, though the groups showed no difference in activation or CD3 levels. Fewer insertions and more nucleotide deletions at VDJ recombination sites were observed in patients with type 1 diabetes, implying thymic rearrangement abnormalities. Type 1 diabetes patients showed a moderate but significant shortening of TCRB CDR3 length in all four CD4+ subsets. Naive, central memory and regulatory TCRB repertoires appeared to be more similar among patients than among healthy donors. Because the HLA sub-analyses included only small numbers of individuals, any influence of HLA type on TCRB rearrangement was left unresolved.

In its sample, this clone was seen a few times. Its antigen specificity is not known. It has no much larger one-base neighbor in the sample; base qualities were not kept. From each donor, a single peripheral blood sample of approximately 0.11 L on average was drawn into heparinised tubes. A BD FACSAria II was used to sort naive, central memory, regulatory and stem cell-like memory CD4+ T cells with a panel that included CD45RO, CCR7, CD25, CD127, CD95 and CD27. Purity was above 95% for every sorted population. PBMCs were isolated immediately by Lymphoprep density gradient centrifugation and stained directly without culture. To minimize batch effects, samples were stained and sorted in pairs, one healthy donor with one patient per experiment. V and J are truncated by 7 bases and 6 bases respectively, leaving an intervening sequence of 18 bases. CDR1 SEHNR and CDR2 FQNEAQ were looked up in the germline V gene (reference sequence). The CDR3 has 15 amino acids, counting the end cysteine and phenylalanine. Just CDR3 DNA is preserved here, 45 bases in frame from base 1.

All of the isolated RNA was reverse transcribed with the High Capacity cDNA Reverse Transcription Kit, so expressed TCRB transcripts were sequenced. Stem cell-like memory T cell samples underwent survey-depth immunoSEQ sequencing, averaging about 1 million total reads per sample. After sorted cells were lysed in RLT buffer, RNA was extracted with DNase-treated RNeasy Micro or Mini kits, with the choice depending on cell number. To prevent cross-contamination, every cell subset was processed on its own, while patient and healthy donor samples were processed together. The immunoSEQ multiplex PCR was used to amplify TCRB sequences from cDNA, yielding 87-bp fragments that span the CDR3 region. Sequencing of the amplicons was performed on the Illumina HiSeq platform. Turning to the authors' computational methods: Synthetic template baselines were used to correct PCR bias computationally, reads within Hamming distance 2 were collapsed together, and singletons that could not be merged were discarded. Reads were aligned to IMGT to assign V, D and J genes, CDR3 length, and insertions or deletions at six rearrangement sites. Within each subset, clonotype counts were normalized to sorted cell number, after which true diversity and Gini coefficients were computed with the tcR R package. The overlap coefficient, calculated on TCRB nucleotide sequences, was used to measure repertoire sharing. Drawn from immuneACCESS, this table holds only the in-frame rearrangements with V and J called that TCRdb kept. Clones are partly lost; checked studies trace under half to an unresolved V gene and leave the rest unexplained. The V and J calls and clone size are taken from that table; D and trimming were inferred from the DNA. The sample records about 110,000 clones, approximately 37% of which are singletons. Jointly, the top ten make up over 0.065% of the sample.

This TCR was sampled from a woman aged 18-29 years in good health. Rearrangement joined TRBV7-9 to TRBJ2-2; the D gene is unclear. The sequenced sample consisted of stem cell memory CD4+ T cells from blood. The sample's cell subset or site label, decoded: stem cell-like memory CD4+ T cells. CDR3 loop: CASNPHLRSAGELFF. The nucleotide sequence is TGTGCCAGCAACCCCCACCTCCGGAGTGCCGGGGAGCTGTTTTTT.